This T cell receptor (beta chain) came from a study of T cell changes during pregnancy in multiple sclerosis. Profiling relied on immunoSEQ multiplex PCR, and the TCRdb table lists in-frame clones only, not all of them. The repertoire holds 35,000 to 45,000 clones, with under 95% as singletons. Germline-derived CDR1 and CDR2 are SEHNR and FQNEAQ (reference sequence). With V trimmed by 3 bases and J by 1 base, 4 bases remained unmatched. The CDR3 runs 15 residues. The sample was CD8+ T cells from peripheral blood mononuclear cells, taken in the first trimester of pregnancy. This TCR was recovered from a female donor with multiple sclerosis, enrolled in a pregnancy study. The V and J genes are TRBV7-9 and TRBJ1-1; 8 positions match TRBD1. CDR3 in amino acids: CASSFMDRENTEAFF. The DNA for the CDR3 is TGTGCCAGCAGCTTTATGGACAGGGAGAACACTGAAGCTTTCTTT.